These T cell receptor beta chains were read from a single sample in a study of blood T cell repertoires in COVID-19. Sequenced by immunoSEQ multiplex PCR; TCRdb stores in-frame clones only, minus some. The sample yields roughly 290,000 clones, around 90% seen once. The sample comprised PBMCs or T cells enriched from blood (not recorded which). The source is a woman aged 40-49 years who had recovered from COVID-19. Each CDR3 is given with its conserved first and last residue.

>TRBJ1-2|TRBV2
CASTGGLRQGVGYTF
>TRBJ1-2|TRBV28
CASSTGISGGYTF
>TRBJ1-1|TRBV15
CATTATTGGAAFF
>TRBJ2-6|TRBV27
CASSLWGGASSGANVLTF
>TRBJ1-2|TRBV10-3
CAISELGSGYTF
>TRBJ2-5|TRBV5-4
CASSNRTHRETQYF
>TRBJ2-1|TRBV11-2
CASSTETSGGIKEQFF
>TRBJ1-2|TRBV7-2
CASSLVGTEPYGYTF
>TRBJ1-2|TRBV18
CASSPVGDSGYTF
>TRBJ2-1|TRBV2
CASSQGRVDNEQFF
>TRBJ1-1|TRBV6-5
CASSPNRMNTEAFF
>TRBJ2-1|TRBV10-3
CAISGTGEFYNEQFF
>TRBJ2-7|TRBV5-1
CASSLDQASYEQYF
>TRBJ1-2|TRBV7-2
CASSPPQTTGAAYGYTF
>TRBJ1-4|TRBV9
CASSEGQGSREKLFF
>TRBJ1-1|TRBV3-1/TRBV3-2
CASSQGGTVHTEAFF
>TRBJ2-1|TRBV3-1/TRBV3-2
CASSVTPGLAGGGEFF
>TRBJ2-1|TRBV27
CATTDRGPKKVQFF
>TRBJ2-5|TRBV2
CASIGTVRGETQYF
>TRBJ1-1|TRBV5-1
CASSDRGNTEAFF
>TRBJ1-2|TRBV9
CASSSGQSNYGYTF
>TRBJ2-1|TRBV5-8
CASTLAGRVNEQFF
>TRBJ1-1|TRBV5-1
CASRPREQGGTEAFF
>TRBJ1-2|TRBV19
CASSPRNGQAGYGYTF
>TRBJ2-1|TRBV19
CASSNGLADNEQFF
>TRBJ2-7|TRBV7-2
CASSLMEGSSYEQYF
>TRBJ1-1|TRBV19
CASSITNVYEAFF
>TRBJ2-1|TRBV6-5
CASSYSGRGRDEQFF
>TRBJ1-5|TRBV9
CASNPHREPTNQPQHF
>TRBJ1-2|TRBV15
CATSGGGGTKKGYTF
>TRBJ1-3|TRBV7-2
CASSTDRGPGNTIYF
>TRBJ1-5|TRBV30
CAWSAGLNSNQPQHF
>TRBJ1-2|TRBV18
CASSPPNRANYGYTF
>TRBJ2-1|TRBV27
CASRRADRGDEQFF
>TRBJ2-7|TRBV5-6
CASSFIGTGSYEQYF
>TRBJ1-2|TRBV6-1
CASSEPWGGEGYTF
>TRBJ2-7|TRBV5-1
CASSLAGQGYEQYF
>TRBJ1-2|TRBV28
CASSLTSPGGAANYGYTF
>TRBJ1-3|TRBV7-9
CASSPQTQGNTIYF